This T cell receptor beta chain was sequenced in a study of cytomegalovirus exposure and HLA in healthy donors. Findings and caveats of the study: Fewer N-insertions than the 666-donor mean were reportedly shown by an Asian-associated ancestry cluster in a later analysis. Several of the most significant clusters appeared linked to common viral pathogens, based on a later analysis.

Primers: 60 Vbeta forward and 13 Jbeta reverse. The repertoire was sequenced with immunoSEQ multiplex PCR; TCRdb's copy has only in-frame clones and lacks some. The data contain more than 85,000 clones, around 75% of them seen just once; the ten biggest clones take up around 1.3%. V lost 5 bases and J 4 bases, leaving 16 bases between the germline ends. This CDR3 has 15 residues. CDR1 and CDR2 from the germline V gene are LNHDA and SQIVND (reference sequence). This clone was seen more than once but under ten times. Its matching antigen is unknown. The chain is built from TRBV19 and TRBJ2-3; possible D gene TRBD1, 5 bases. Sequencing input: PBMCs. The sequence was obtained from a man aged 35 to 55 in good health and CMV-seronegative. CDR3 coding DNA: TGTGCCAGTAGTTCCAGGGTTTCGATAGCAGATACGCAGTATTTT. It encodes CASSSRVSIADTQYF.